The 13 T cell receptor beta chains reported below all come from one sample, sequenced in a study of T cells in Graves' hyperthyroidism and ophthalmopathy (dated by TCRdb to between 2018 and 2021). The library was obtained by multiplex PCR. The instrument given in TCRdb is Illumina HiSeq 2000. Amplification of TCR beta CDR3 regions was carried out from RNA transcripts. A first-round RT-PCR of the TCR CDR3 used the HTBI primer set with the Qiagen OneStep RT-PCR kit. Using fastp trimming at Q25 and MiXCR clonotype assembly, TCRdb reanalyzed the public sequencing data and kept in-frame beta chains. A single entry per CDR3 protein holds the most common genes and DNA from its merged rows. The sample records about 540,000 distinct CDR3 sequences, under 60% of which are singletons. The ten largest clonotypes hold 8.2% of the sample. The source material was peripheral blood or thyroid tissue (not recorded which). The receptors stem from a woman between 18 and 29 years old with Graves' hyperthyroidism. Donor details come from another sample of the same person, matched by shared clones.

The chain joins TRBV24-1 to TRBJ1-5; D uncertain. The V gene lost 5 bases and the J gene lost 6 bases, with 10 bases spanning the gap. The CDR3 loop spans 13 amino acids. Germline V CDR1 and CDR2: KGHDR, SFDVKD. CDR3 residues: CATSGGLSQPQHF. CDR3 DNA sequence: TGTGCCACCAGTGGAGGGCTATCTCAGCCCCAGCATTTT.

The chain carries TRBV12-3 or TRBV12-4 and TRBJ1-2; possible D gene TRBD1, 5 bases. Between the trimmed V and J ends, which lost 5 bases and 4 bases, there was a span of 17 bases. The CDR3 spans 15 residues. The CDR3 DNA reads TGTGCCAGCAGTCGAGCTTACAGGTCTGGCTATGGCTACACCTTC. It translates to CASSRAYRSGYGYTF.

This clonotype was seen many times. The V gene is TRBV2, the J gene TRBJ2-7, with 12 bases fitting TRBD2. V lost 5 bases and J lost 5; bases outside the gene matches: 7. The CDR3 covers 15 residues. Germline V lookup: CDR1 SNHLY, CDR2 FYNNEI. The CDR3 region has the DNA TGTGCCAGCAGTCCCCTACTAGCGGGAGGACACGAGCAGTACTTC. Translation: CASSPLLAGGHEQYF.

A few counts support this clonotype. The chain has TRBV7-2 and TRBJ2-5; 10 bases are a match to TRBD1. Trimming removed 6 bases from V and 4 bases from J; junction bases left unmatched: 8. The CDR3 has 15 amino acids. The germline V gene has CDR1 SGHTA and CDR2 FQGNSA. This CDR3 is CASSPGDRGGETQYF. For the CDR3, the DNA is TGTGCCAGCAGTCCCGGGGACAGGGGAGGAGAGACCCAGTACTTC.

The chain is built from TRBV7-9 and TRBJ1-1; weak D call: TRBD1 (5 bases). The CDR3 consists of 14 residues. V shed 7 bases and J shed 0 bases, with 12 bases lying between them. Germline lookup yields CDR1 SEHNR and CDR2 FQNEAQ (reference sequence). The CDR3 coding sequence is TGTGCCAGCACCACTGACAGACTGAACACTGAAGCTTTCTTT. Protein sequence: CASTTDRLNTEAFF.

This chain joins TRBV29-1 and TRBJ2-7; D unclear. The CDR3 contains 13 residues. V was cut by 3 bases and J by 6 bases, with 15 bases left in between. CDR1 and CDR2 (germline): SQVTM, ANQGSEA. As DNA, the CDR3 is TGCAGCGTTGAGCTCCCATGGTCGGCCGAGCAGTACTTC. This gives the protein CSVELPWSAEQYF.

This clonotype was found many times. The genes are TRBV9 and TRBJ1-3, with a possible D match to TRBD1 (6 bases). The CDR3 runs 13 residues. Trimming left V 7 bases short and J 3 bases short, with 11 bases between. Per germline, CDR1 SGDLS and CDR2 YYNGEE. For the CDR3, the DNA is TGTGCCAGCTGGGCGGGACATGGAAACACCATATATTTT. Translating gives CASWAGHGNTIYF.

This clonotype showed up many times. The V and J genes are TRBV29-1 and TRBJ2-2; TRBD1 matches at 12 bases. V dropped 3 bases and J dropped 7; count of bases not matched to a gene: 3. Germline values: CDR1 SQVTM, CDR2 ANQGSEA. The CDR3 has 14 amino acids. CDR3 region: CSVEGQGAVGELFF. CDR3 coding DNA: TGCAGCGTTGAGGGACAGGGGGCCGTCGGGGAGCTGTTTTTT.

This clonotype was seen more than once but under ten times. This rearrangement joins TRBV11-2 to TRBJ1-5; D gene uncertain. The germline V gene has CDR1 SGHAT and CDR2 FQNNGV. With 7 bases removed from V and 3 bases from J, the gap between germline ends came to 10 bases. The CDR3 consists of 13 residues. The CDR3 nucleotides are TGTGCCAGCACCGATACCCTCAATCAGCCCCAGCATTTT. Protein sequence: CASTDTLNQPQHF.

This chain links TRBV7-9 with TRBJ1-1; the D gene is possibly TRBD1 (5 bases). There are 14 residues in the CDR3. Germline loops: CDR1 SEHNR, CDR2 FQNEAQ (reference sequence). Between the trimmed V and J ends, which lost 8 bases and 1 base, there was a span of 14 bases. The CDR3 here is CASGWQGRNTEAFF. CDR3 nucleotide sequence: TGTGCCAGCGGGTGGCAGGGCAGGAACACTGAAGCTTTCTTT. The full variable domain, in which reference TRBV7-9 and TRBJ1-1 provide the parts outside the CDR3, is DTGVSQNPRHKITKRGQNVTFRCDPISEHNRLYWYRQTLGQGPEFLTYFQNEAQLEKSRLLSDRFSAERPKGSFSTLEIQRTEQGDSAMYLCASGWQGRNTEAFFGQGTRLTVV.

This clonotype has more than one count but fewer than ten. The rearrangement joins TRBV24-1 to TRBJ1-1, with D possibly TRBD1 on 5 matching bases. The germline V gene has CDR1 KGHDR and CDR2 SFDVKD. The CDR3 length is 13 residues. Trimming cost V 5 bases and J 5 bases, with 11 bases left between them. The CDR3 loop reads CATSGREGTEAFF. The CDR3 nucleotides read TGTGCCACCAGTGGCAGGGAGGGTACTGAAGCTTTCTTT.

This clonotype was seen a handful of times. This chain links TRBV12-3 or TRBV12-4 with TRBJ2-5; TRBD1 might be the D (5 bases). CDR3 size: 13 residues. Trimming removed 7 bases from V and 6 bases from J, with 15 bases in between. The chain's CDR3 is CASTDTGEKTQYF. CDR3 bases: TGTGCCAGCACCGACACAGGAGAGAAGACCCAGTACTTC.

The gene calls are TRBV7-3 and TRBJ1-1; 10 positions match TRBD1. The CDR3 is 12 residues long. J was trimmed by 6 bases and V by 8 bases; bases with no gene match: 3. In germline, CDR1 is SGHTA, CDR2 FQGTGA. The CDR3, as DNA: TGTGCCAGCGCCGGGACAGGGGCTGAAGCTTTCTTT. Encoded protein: CASAGTGAEAFF. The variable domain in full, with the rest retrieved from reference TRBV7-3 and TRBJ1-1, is GAGVSQTPSNKVTEKGKYVELRCDPISGHTALYWYRQSLGQGPEFLIYFQGTGAADDSGLPNDRFFAVRPEGSVSTLKIQRTERGDSAVYLCASAGTGAEAFFGQGTRLTVV.